The entry below describes one T cell receptor (beta chain). Its antigen is undetermined. The sample comes from a study of persistence of HIV-infected CD4 T cells. Study context: A median of 8 years of suppressive ART preceded sampling. Regarding the study as a whole: Antigen-responding cells were enriched for degenerate expanded CDR3beta sequences. Compared with CD3/CD28-stimulated cells, CMV- and Gag-responding cells showed lower TCRbeta richness.

Trimming removed 8 bases at V and 0 bases at J, with 10 bases between. The CDR3 spans 13 residues. Germline V gene sequence: CDR1 MRHNA, CDR2 SNTAGT. This was the immunoSEQ version 4 assay in survey mode. Clones were read by immunoSEQ multiplex PCR, and TCRdb kept only the in-frame ones, dropping some. The sample lists some 31,000 clones, roughly 82% occurring once. Lysates of CMV-infected fibroblasts at 10 ug/mL stimulated these cells. Memory cells lacking CD40L and CD69 with high CD45RO were sorted. The receptor was derived from an adult man with HIV who was CMV-seropositive. This chain uses TRBV6-4 with TRBJ1-1; unclear D gene. The source was CD4+ T cells sorted from PBMCs after approximately 19-hour stimulation, collected from a patient who received antiretroviral therapy. The CDR3 sequence: CASRAGVNTEAFF. The CDR3 bases are TGTGCCAGCCGTGCCGGGGTGAACACTGAAGCTTTCTTT.